A selection of T cell receptor beta chains follows, all from one sample in a study of T cells expressing NK-cell markers. TCRdb reprocessed the 5' RACE reads and keeps a single row for each CDR3 protein, giving no DNA. The table lists over 250,000 distinct CDR3 sequences. Sequenced input: blood T cells: a sorted CD56 or NKG2C T cell subset, CD4+ or CD8+ T cells, or bulk PBMC T cells (not recorded which). Receptor source: a woman aged 18 to 69 in good health. Each CDR3 is given with its conserved first and last residue.

j_call v_call cdr3_aa
TRBJ2-7 TRBV20-1 CSAQDRAYEQYF
TRBJ2-7 TRBV5-1 CASSLWTGVGSYEQYF
TRBJ2-1 TRBV5-1 CASSRNGGPIEQFF
TRBJ1-2 TRBV4-2 CASASGDRNGYTF
TRBJ1-1 TRBV20-1 CSASNSPNTEAFF
TRBJ1-6 TRBV7-9 CASSFGQGNSPLHF
TRBJ2-2 TRBV7-3 CASSLHRTSQSGELFF
TRBJ2-3 TRBV6-2/TRBV6-3 CASSYSKPLTDTQYF
TRBJ2-5 TRBV29-1 CSVEGRLAKETQYF
TRBJ1-2 TRBV3-1 CASSPTGSSYGYTF
TRBJ2-1 TRBV6-2/TRBV6-3 CASSYSSSVGNNEQFF
TRBJ2-1 TRBV6-5 CASSYVREVSGEQFF
TRBJ2-5 TRBV7-7 CASSTGPGETQYF
TRBJ1-2 TRBV5-1 CASSEGQGVSYGYTF
TRBJ2-1 TRBV10-3 CATRERDNSYNEQFF
TRBJ2-1 TRBV20-1 CSAPPGRSSYNEQFF
TRBJ2-2 TRBV24-1 CATSNLAGELFF
TRBJ2-7 TRBV4-2 CASSQEVSRVTYEQYF
TRBJ2-1 TRBV10-3 CAISTVAGGHRSSYNEQFF
TRBJ2-3 TRBV10-2 CASSRAMNTDTQYF
TRBJ1-4 TRBV12-3/TRBV12-4 CASSHTSSDEKLFF
TRBJ1-2 TRBV5-6 CASSFRDRANYGYTF
TRBJ1-6 TRBV5-4 CASRRTGSGSPLHF
TRBJ1-1 TRBV5-1 CASSLRQQNTEAFF
TRBJ2-1 TRBV3-1 CASSQGGGSYNEQFF
TRBJ1-3 TRBV14 CASSQELASGNTIYF
TRBJ2-5 TRBV6-5 CASSYSVVGETQYF
TRBJ2-1 TRBV20-1 CSARDKRVSEQFF
TRBJ2-2 TRBV7-2 CASSLYYTGELFF
TRBJ2-7 TRBV7-3 CASSLTLAGPLEQYF
TRBJ1-5 TRBV20-1 CSASEGVQPQHF
TRBJ2-2 TRBV6-1 CASRDLDRAGGTGELFF
TRBJ2-1 TRBV20-1 CSVPTSGERWQEQFF
TRBJ2-1 TRBV11-2 CASSLDRAGAGYNEQFF
TRBJ2-2 TRBV18 CASSPPNKGEVGELFF
TRBJ2-5 TRBV29-1 CSVRQSQETQYF
TRBJ2-2 TRBV5-1 CASGGTSGRANTGELFF
TRBJ2-2 TRBV6-5 CASSYSIRTGGRTGELFF
TRBJ2-5 TRBV12-3/TRBV12-4 CASSSVVWGTQYF
TRBJ1-2 TRBV12-3/TRBV12-4 CASSLNRLGYTF
TRBJ2-1 TRBV5-4 CASRRGTSESAEQFF
TRBJ1-5 TRBV27 CASSLSFFGRDRLNQPQHF
TRBJ2-1 TRBV15 CATSRGDRDHNEQFF
TRBJ1-5 TRBV11-2 CASSPGIGHQPQHF
TRBJ1-1 TRBV7-2 CASSSGIVGTEAFF
TRBJ2-3 TRBV6-1 CASSLDGGPGTDTQYF
TRBJ1-5 TRBV7-9 CASSTGSITQHF
TRBJ2-7 TRBV10-3 CAISESAASGSAYEQYF
TRBJ2-7 TRBV6-5 CASSYAGTSGSYEQYF
TRBJ2-3 TRBV20-1 CSARDPRLADTDTQYF
TRBJ1-2 TRBV12-3/TRBV12-4 CASGLGFHYGYTF
TRBJ1-2 TRBV2 CASTPGRMNYGYTF
TRBJ2-3 TRBV5-4 CASTKGGGGTDTQYF
TRBJ2-3 TRBV7-3 CASSFSRDRGDTQYF
TRBJ1-1 TRBV7-6 CASSLRGAEAFF